The next 17 T cell receptor beta chains were all read from a single sample in a study of blood T cell repertoires in COVID-19. Profiling relied on immunoSEQ multiplex PCR, and the TCRdb table lists in-frame clones only, not all of them. The sample lists about 380,000 clones, around 85% occurring once. Sequenced: peripheral blood. These receptors were taken from a woman aged 18-29 years with acute or convalescent COVID-19.

The chain employs TRBV9 and TRBJ1-2; TRBD1 agrees at 9 bases. Germline CDR1 reads SGDLS; CDR2 reads YYNGEE. The CDR3 is 16 residues long. The V and J ends lost 1 base and 8 bases, in that order; junction bases with no gene match: 12. CDR3 loop: CASSVHRDRALLGYTF. Here the CDR3 DNA reads TGTGCCAGCAGCGTACATCGGGACAGGGCCCTCTTAGGCTACACCTTC.

This chain uses TRBV28 with TRBJ2-2; D remains ambiguous. The germline V and J ends were trimmed by 3 bases and 6 bases, with 5 bases remaining between them. The germline gives CDR1 MDHEN, CDR2 SYDVKM. The CDR3 is 12 amino acids. CDR3 residues: CASSLGPGELFF. In DNA, the CDR3 is TGTGCCAGCAGTTTGGGCCCCGGGGAGCTGTTTTTT.

The chain joins TRBV7-9 to TRBJ2-1; D is unclear. Trimming stripped 6 bases from V and 4 bases from J, with 10 bases between. The CDR3 is 13 residues long. The germline gives CDR1 SEHNR, CDR2 FQNEAQ (reference sequence). The CDR3 DNA follows: TGTGCCAGCAGGTCATCCGCGTACAATGAGCAGTTCTTC. Its protein product is CASRSSAYNEQFF. The entire variable domain, with the rest obtained from reference TRBV7-9 and TRBJ2-1, is as follows: DTGVSQNPRHKITKRGQNVTFRCDPISEHNRLYWYRQTLGQGPEFLTYFQNEAQLEKSRLLSDRFSAERPKGSFSTLEIQRTEQGDSAMYLCASRSSAYNEQFFGPGTRLTVL.

J is TRBJ2-2 and V is TRBV21-1; the table names TRBD2, a call not compared with the DNA. TRBV21-1 is tagged as a pseudogene. The CDR3 loop spans 16 amino acids. CDR3 residues: CASSKGGRANTGELFF. DNA for the CDR3: TGTGCCAGCAGCAAAGGGGGGAGGGCGAACACCGGGGAGCTGTTTTTT.

This chain links TRBV2 with TRBJ1-1, with D hard to call. This CDR3 contains 12 residues. V gave up 11 bases and J gave up 4 bases, with 14 bases separating them. Germline CDR1 reads SNHLY; CDR2 reads FYNNEI. In DNA form, the CDR3 reads TGTGCCTCGAGGGTACGACTCACTGAAGCTTTCTTT. Translated, it gives CASRVRLTEAFF.

The chain joins TRBV6-1 to TRBJ1-2; 7 nucleotides match TRBD1. With V trimmed by 3 bases and J by 4 bases, 2 bases remained unmatched. The CDR3 length is 13 residues. Germline V CDR1 and CDR2: MNHNS, SASEGT. CDR3 coding DNA: TGTGCCAGCAGTGATAACAGGGGCTATGGCTACACCTTC. Translating gives CASSDNRGYGYTF.

The chain combines TRBV6-5 with TRBJ2-5; 9 bases fit TRBD2. With V trimmed by 0 bases and J by 5 bases, 4 bases remained unmatched. In germline, CDR1 is MNHEY, CDR2 SVGAGI. The CDR3 consists of 15 residues. In DNA, the CDR3 is TGTGCCAGCAGTTACTCACCTAGCGGGATTGAGACCCAGTACTTC. Translating gives CASSYSPSGIETQYF.

The rearrangement uses TRBV12-5 and TRBJ2-1, with 9 bases lining up with TRBD1. V dropped 6 bases and J dropped 9; count of bases not matched to a gene: 9. Germline loops: CDR1 LGHNT, CDR2 FRNRAP. CDR3 size: 14 residues. The DNA of the CDR3 is TGTGCTAGTGGATCGGGACAGGGAAAGGGTGAGCAGTTCTTC. This codes for CASGSGQGKGEQFF.

This sequence joins TRBV28 and TRBJ1-5, with D possibly being TRBD1 (5 bases). Trimming cost V 4 bases and J 5 bases, with 9 bases left between them. This CDR3 comprises 13 residues. Germline lookup yields CDR1 MDHEN and CDR2 SYDVKM. This CDR3 reads CASSYQGYQPQHF. The CDR3 DNA reads TGTGCCAGCAGTTATCAGGGATATCAGCCCCAGCATTTT.

J is TRBJ2-7 and V is TRBV5-4; 11 bases agree with TRBD2. V lost 0 bases, J lost 4 bases, and 6 bases stayed unmatched. The germline V gene encodes CDR1 SGHNT and CDR2 YYREEE (reference sequence). The CDR3 is made up of 16 amino acids. The CDR3 loop reads CASSLVLAGGSYEQYF. As DNA, the CDR3 is TGTGCCAGCAGCTTGGTCTTAGCGGGGGGGTCTTACGAGCAGTACTTC.

The genes are TRBV4-1 and TRBJ1-1, with 7 bases aligning to TRBD1. Trimming took 1 base from V and 2 from J; bases not matched to a gene: 7. The CDR3 has 16 amino acids. CDR1 and CDR2 from the germline V gene are MGHRA and YSYEKL. The CDR3 loop reads CASSQVKGAINTEAFF. As DNA, the CDR3 is TGCGCCAGCAGCCAAGTTAAGGGGGCGATAAACACTGAAGCTTTCTTT.

The CDR3 coding sequence is TGTGCCATCAGTCAGGGCATCTCCTACAATGAGCAGTTCTTC. Translating gives CAISQGISYNEQFF. This chain links TRBV10-3 with TRBJ2-1, with a tentative D call TRBD1 (5 bases). This CDR3 spans 14 amino acids. V dropped 5 bases and J dropped 0 bases, with 8 bases sitting between them. CDR1 and CDR2 from the germline V gene are ENHRY and SYGVKD.

The CDR3 DNA reads TGCAGCGTTACTACCGGGACAGGGCCGAGCTATGGCTACACCTTC. Amino acid sequence: CSVTTGTGPSYGYTF. The chain is built from TRBV29-1 and TRBJ1-2; 9 nucleotides align to TRBD1. Germline trimming cut 5 bases from V and 4 bases from J; bases unmatched to any gene: 11. Germline V gene sequence: CDR1 SQVTM, CDR2 ANQGSEA. This CDR3 spans 15 amino acids.

CDR3 loop: CASSFPLGLAAQETQYF. The CDR3 nucleotides are TGTGCCAGCAGCTTTCCCCTGGGACTAGCGGCGCAAGAGACCCAGTACTTC. The V call is TRBV11-2, the J call TRBJ2-5; the match to TRBD2 covers 11 bases. Germline V gives CDR1 SGHAT, CDR2 FQNNGV. After removal of 3 bases from V and 2 bases from J, the junction contained 8 bases not matched to a gene. The CDR3 is 17 amino acids.

The CDR3 here is CASSSPGGTRDSPLHF. CDR3 in DNA: TGTGCCAGCAGTTCCCCGGGGGGGACAAGGGATTCACCCCTCCACTTT. The chain links TRBV28 to TRBJ1-6, with D possibly TRBD1 on 6 matching bases. This CDR3 spans 16 amino acids. Germline-derived CDR1 and CDR2 are MDHEN and SYDVKM. V lost 4 bases and J lost 8, with 18 bases in between.

The chain uses TRBV13 and TRBJ1-2; TRBD1 agrees at 11 bases. Trimming cost V 5 bases and J 3 bases; bases outside gene matches: 5. The CDR3 totals 15 residues. Germline assignment: CDR1 PRHDT and CDR2 FYEKMQ (reference sequence). For the CDR3, the DNA is TGTGCCAGCAGCGCTAGGACAGGGGGCTACTATGGCTACACCTTC. Translation gives CASSARTGGYYGYTF.

The V call is TRBV7-6, the J call TRBJ1-1; TRBD1 agrees at 11 bases. The CDR3 extends over 15 amino acids. V lost 5 bases, J lost 4 bases, and 6 bases stayed unmatched. Germline V gene data show CDR1 as SGHVS and CDR2 as FNYEAQ. In DNA, the CDR3 is TGTGCCAGCAGCGGACAGGGGGCGGTTGGCACTGAAGCTTTCTTT. Translated, it gives CASSGQGAVGTEAFF.